The 31 T cell receptor beta chains listed next were all sequenced from one sample in a study of vaccination and CD4 T cells after COVID-19. Stated treatment: approximately nine-day PBMC culture with coronavirus spike peptide pools or control peptides (ViraFEST assay). Antigens of these TCRs are unknown. The assay that was used to sequence DNA from cultured CD4+ T cells was the Oncomine TCR Beta short-read assay. TCRdb re-derived calls from the PCR reads in MiXCR, one entry per CDR3 protein. The data contain under 25,000 distinct CDR3 sequences, 40% of them singletons. The starting material was CD4+ T cells from blood, cultured in vitro, obtained after SARS-CoV-2 vaccination. These receptors were collected from a human donor who had recovered from COVID-19.

This clonotype was seen a few times. The rearrangement uses TRBV20-1 and TRBJ1-1; 7 nucleotides agree with TRBD1. CDR3 size: 16 residues. The ends lost 5 bases at V and 1 base at J; junction bases unmatched: 13. In germline, CDR1 is DFQATT, CDR2 SNEGSKA (reference sequence). The chain's CDR3 is CSAGGGGFPRNTEAFF. CDR3 sequence (DNA): TGCAGTGCTGGAGGGGGCGGTTTCCCTCGGAACACTGAAGCTTTCTTT.

V and J are TRBV28 and TRBJ2-3, with 7 bases aligning to TRBD2. Trimming removed 5 bases from V and 2 bases from J; junction bases left unmatched: 10. In germline, CDR1 is MDHEN, CDR2 SYDVKM. The length of the CDR3 is 16 residues. The CDR3 bases are TGTGCCAGCAGTGGGCCTAGCGGAGGACTCACAGATACGCAGTATTTT. This codes for CASSGPSGGLTDTQYF.

This clonotype was observed a handful of times. The chain couples TRBV11-2 to TRBJ2-1; TRBD1 agrees at 7 bases. With V trimmed by 6 bases and J by 6 bases, 14 bases remained unmatched. CDR3 size: 16 residues. The germline gives CDR1 SGHAT, CDR2 FQNNGV. CDR3 sequence (DNA): TGTGCCAGCAGGGCCAATCCGGGACAGCCACCCAATGAGCAGTTCTTC. Translation gives CASRANPGQPPNEQFF.

This clonotype was detected a few times. This rearrangement joins TRBV6-1 to TRBJ2-1, with 8 positions matching TRBD1. With V trimmed by 8 bases and J by 1 base, 7 bases remained unmatched. CDR3 length: 15 residues. Germline assignment: CDR1 MNHNS and CDR2 SASEGT. The CDR3 loop reads CASLRDRRSYNEQFF. Written as DNA, the CDR3 is TGTGCCAGCCTCCGGGACAGGCGATCCTACAATGAGCAGTTCTTC.

This chain uses TRBV19 with TRBJ1-1; D gene unclear. V was shortened by 3 bases and J by 1 base, with 6 bases between the two germline ends. The germline V gene encodes CDR1 LNHDA and CDR2 SQIVND (reference sequence). The CDR3 loop spans 13 amino acids. CDR3 sequence: CASSISANTEAFF. The CDR3 nucleotides read TGTGCCAGTAGTATCTCTGCGAACACTGAAGCTTTCTTT.

The J gene is TRBJ1-5, the V gene TRBV2; no clear D. The CDR3 contains 14 residues. Per germline, CDR1 SNHLY and CDR2 FYNNEI. Trimming left V 6 bases short and J 4 bases short, with 13 bases between. Here the CDR3 DNA reads TGTGCCAGCAGCCCTGACGGCTATAATCAGCCCCAGCATTTT. Amino acids: CASSPDGYNQPQHF.

This clonotype occurred a few times. The chain recombines TRBV20-1 with TRBJ2-2; TRBD1 or TRBD2 may be the D gene (7 bases each). Germline-derived CDR1 and CDR2 are DFQATT and SNEGSKA (reference sequence). The ends were cut back, 6 bases at V and 7 bases at J, with 21 bases in the middle. This CDR3 spans 15 amino acids. This CDR3 is CSATKGAGAFGELFF. CDR3 nucleotide sequence: TGCAGTGCCACTAAGGGGGCGGGAGCTTTCGGGGAGCTGTTTTTT.

In its sample, this clonotype was seen a few times. The rearrangement links TRBV25-1 to TRBJ1-2; no clear D gene. This CDR3 has 13 residues. In germline, CDR1 is MGHDK, CDR2 SYGVNS. Trimming stripped 2 bases from V and 8 bases from J, with 12 bases between. This CDR3 is CASSEGMKRGYTF. The CDR3 DNA reads TGTGCCAGCAGTGAAGGCATGAAAAGGGGCTACACCTTC.

DNA for the CDR3: TGTGCCAGCACCCATCCCGCGGGAGGTGAGTCCGGTGAGCAGTTCTTC. As protein: CASTHPAGGESGEQFF. The chain recombines TRBV27 with TRBJ2-1; 8 bases line up with TRBD2. With 7 bases clipped from V and 9 bases from J, the junction kept 17 bases outside the gene matches. CDR3 size: 16 residues. Germline-derived CDR1 and CDR2 are MNHEY and SMNVEV (reference sequence).

This clonotype was counted a few times. The CDR3 protein is CASSQDRTNYQPQHF. As DNA, the CDR3 is TGCGCCAGCAGCCAAGATAGGACAAACTATCAGCCCCAGCATTTT. V is TRBV4-1 and J is TRBJ1-5, with TRBD1 as a possible D gene (5 bases). CDR1 and CDR2 (germline): MGHRA, YSYEKL. The CDR3 spans 15 residues. V lost 0 bases and J lost 5, with 11 bases in between.

In its sample, this clonotype was seen a few times. The chain couples TRBV7-9 to TRBJ1-5; weak D call: TRBD1 (6 bases). V shed 4 bases and J shed 3 bases, with 10 bases lying between them. This CDR3 spans 14 amino acids. Germline V gene lookup returns CDR1 SEHNR and CDR2 FQNEAQ (reference sequence). CDR3 sequence reads: CASSSDSSNQPQHF. CDR3 nucleotide sequence: TGTGCCAGCAGCTCGGACAGTTCCAATCAGCCCCAGCATTTT.

In its sample, this clonotype was seen a few times. In DNA form, the CDR3 reads TGCAGTGCTAGCAGACGCAGGGTTGGGAGCACAGATACGCAGTATTTT. Protein: CSASRRRVGSTDTQYF. The genes are TRBV20-1 and TRBJ2-3; tentatively, D is TRBD1 (5 bases). V was cut by 3 bases and J by 0 bases, with 16 bases left in between. The CDR3 totals 16 residues. CDR1 is DFQATT, CDR2 SNEGSKA, per germline (reference sequence).

The J gene is TRBJ1-1, the V gene TRBV19; D unresolved. Germline CDR1 is LNHDA and CDR2 is SQIVND (reference sequence). The CDR3 is 13 amino acids. Trimming took off 5 bases at V and 4 bases at J, with 11 bases between the two ends. The CDR3 sequence is CASSFSVGTEAFF. The CDR3, as DNA: TGTGCCAGTAGTTTCAGCGTAGGCACTGAAGCTTTCTTT.

The V gene is TRBV5-4, the J gene TRBJ2-1, with 11 bases matching TRBD2. CDR1 SGHNT and CDR2 YYREEE come from the germline V gene (reference sequence). V lost 9 bases, J lost 7 bases, and 12 bases stayed unmatched. The CDR3 runs 15 residues. The CDR3 coding sequence is TGTGCCACCCGACTAGCGGGAAGTTACGCGAATGAGCAGTTCTTC. Translating gives CATRLAGSYANEQFF.

This clonotype has only a few counts. V gene TRBV12-3 or TRBV12-4 combines with J gene TRBJ2-5; 7 bases are a match to TRBD2. This CDR3 contains 14 residues. The V segment lost 4 bases and the J segment 7 bases; nucleotides outside the gene matches: 9. CDR3 DNA sequence: TGTGCCAGCAGTTCGGGACTAAGCCCGGGGACCCAGTACTTC. Amino acids: CASSSGLSPGTQYF.

The chain links TRBV6-2 or TRBV6-3 to TRBJ2-3; 8 positions match TRBD1. The CDR3 covers 15 residues. Germline CDR1 reads MNHEY; CDR2 reads SVGEGT. V was pared by 5 bases and J by 4 bases, with 8 bases of the junction left unmatched. The CDR3 DNA reads TGTGCCAGCAGTATAGACAGGGGTTACGCAGATACGCAGTATTTT. It translates to CASSIDRGYADTQYF.

CDR3 protein: CASSLVGGRETQYF. CDR3 DNA sequence: TGTGCCAGCAGCTTAGTTGGTGGTAGAGAGACCCAGTACTTC. The chain combines TRBV11-3 with TRBJ2-5; no firm D call. The V end lost 1 base, the J end lost 4 bases, and 10 bases lay between the germline ends. Germline assignment: CDR1 SGHNT and CDR2 YENEEA. This CDR3 comprises 14 residues.

V and J are TRBV6-5 and TRBJ2-5; TRBD1 might be the D (5 bases). With 1 base removed from V and 5 bases from J, the gap between germline ends came to 11 bases. CDR1 is MNHEY, CDR2 SVGAGI, per germline. The CDR3 spans 14 residues. The CDR3 DNA is TGTGCCAGCAGTTACTGGATTGGGGCGGAGACCCAGTACTTC. It codes for CASSYWIGAETQYF.

This clonotype was observed a few times. The chain joins TRBV20-1 to TRBJ1-2; possible D gene TRBD1, 5 bases. This CDR3 has 13 amino acids. The germline gives CDR1 DFQATT, CDR2 SNEGSKA (reference sequence). V was trimmed by 0 bases and J by 7 bases, leaving 12 bases between them. Here the CDR3 reads CSARDQGRSGYTF. The CDR3, as DNA: TGCAGTGCTAGAGATCAGGGCAGGAGTGGCTACACCTTC.

V usage is TRBV6-5 and J usage is TRBJ2-2; possible D gene TRBD2, 6 bases. Looked up from germline, CDR1 is MNHEY and CDR2 is SVGAGI. Trimming removed 2 bases from V and 7 bases from J, with 14 bases in between. The CDR3 is 15 amino acids. The CDR3 loop is CASSYVGSKGGELFF. The CDR3 coding sequence is TGTGCCAGCAGTTACGTCGGGAGTAAGGGCGGGGAGCTGTTTTTT.

The J gene is TRBJ1-6, the V gene TRBV4-2, with 8 bases that match TRBD1. Looked up from germline, CDR1 is LGHNA and CDR2 is YNFKEQ. The CDR3 length is 17 residues. Trimming took 0 bases from V and 8 from J; bases not matched to a gene: 9. The chain's CDR3 is CASSQDSGRGPHSPLHF. The CDR3 DNA reads as TGTGCCAGCAGCCAAGATAGTGGCAGGGGGCCTCATTCACCCCTCCACTTT.

The rearrangement joins TRBV7-3 to TRBJ1-1; D gene unclear. With 3 bases removed from V and 0 bases from J, the gap between germline ends came to 8 bases. The CDR3 length is 14 residues. Germline CDR1 and CDR2: SGHTA and FQGTGA. CDR3 residues: CASSFEPVNTEAFF. CDR3 sequence (DNA): TGTGCCAGCAGCTTTGAACCAGTGAACACTGAAGCTTTCTTT. Supplemented by reference TRBV7-3 and TRBJ1-1, the full variable domain reads GAGVSQTPSNKVTEKGKYVELRCDPISGHTALYWYRQSLGQGPEFLIYFQGTGAADDSGLPNDRFFAVRPEGSVSTLKIQRTERGDSAVYLCASSFEPVNTEAFFGQGTRLTVV.

This clonotype was recorded a few times. The J gene is TRBJ1-6, the V gene TRBV6-1; no reliable D call. Germline loops: CDR1 MNHNS, CDR2 SASEGT. There are 17 residues in the CDR3. Trimming took 0 bases from V and 0 from J, leaving 9 bases between them. The CDR3 region is CASSEAVASSYNSPLHF. DNA of the CDR3: TGTGCCAGCAGTGAAGCAGTAGCGAGCTCCTATAATTCACCCCTCCACTTT.

The chain combines TRBV11-3 with TRBJ2-1; D perhaps matches TRBD2 (5 bases). This CDR3 spans 16 amino acids. Trimming removed 4 bases from V and 6 bases from J, with 19 bases in between. Germline CDR1 is SGHNT and CDR2 is YENEEA. The CDR3 DNA reads as TGTGCCAGCAGCTCCCAAACGGGGAGAGGTCCCAATGAGCAGTTCTTC. Translated: CASSSQTGRGPNEQFF.

The V gene is TRBV11-2, the J gene TRBJ2-7; 9 nucleotides line up with TRBD2. Germline CDR1 reads SGHAT; CDR2 reads FQNNGV. The CDR3 has 14 residues. J lost 6 bases, V lost 1 base, and 4 bases had no gene match. Here the CDR3 reads CASSLVAGGGEQYF. CDR3 bases: TGTGCCAGCAGCTTAGTTGCGGGAGGGGGCGAGCAGTACTTC. Supplemented by reference TRBV11-2 and TRBJ2-7, the full variable domain reads EAGVAQSPRYKIIEKRQSVAFWCNPISGHATLYWYQQILGQGPKLLIQFQNNGVVDDSQLPKDRFSAERLKGVDSTLKIQPAKLEDSAVYLCASSLVAGGGEQYFGPGTRLTVT.

The sample holds a few counts of this clonotype. The genes are TRBV2 and TRBJ2-5; TRBD1 matches at 7 bases. Germline CDR1 and CDR2: SNHLY and FYNNEI. J was trimmed by 2 bases and V by 6 bases; bases with no gene match: 12. This CDR3 has 16 amino acids. The chain's CDR3 is CASSLADRVRQETQYF. In DNA, the CDR3 is TGTGCCAGCAGCTTAGCAGACAGGGTGCGGCAAGAGACCCAGTACTTC.

This clonotype has a handful of counts. The V and J genes are TRBV11-3 and TRBJ1-1; the D is unclear. Trimming took 4 bases from V and 0 from J, leaving 3 bases between them. The CDR3 extends over 12 amino acids. Germline CDR1 and CDR2: SGHNT and YENEEA. CDR3 in DNA: TGTGCCAGCAGCTCGATGAACACTGAAGCTTTCTTT. Encoded protein: CASSSMNTEAFF.

The CDR3 region has the DNA TGTGCCAGTAGTATAGATCGGGGATACGAGCAGTACTTC. Translation gives CASSIDRGYEQYF. The chain has TRBV19 and TRBJ2-7; weak D call: TRBD2 (5 bases). Germline values: CDR1 LNHDA, CDR2 SQIVND (reference sequence). Between the trimmed V and J ends, which lost 0 bases and 4 bases, there was a span of 7 bases. CDR3 length: 13 residues.

This clonotype appeared a few times. The chain has TRBV20-1 and TRBJ2-7, with no clear D. Germline CDR1 reads DFQATT; CDR2 reads SNEGSKA (reference sequence). The V and J ends lost 0 bases and 2 bases respectively, with 2 bases between them. This CDR3 is 11 amino acids long. CDR3 amino acids: CSARDAYEQYF. The CDR3 nucleotides are TGCAGTGCTAGAGATGCCTACGAGCAGTACTTC.

The rearrangement joins TRBV28 to TRBJ1-1; 9 bases fit TRBD1. Trimming took 6 bases from V and 3 from J; bases not matched to a gene: 14. The CDR3 contains 17 residues. Looked up from germline, CDR1 is MDHEN and CDR2 is SYDVKM. Here the CDR3 reads CASSPISGTGWHTEAFF. DNA of the CDR3: TGTGCCAGCAGCCCTATTTCCGGGACAGGGTGGCACACTGAAGCTTTCTTT.

The chain uses TRBV6-1 and TRBJ2-5; possibly TRBD1 for D (5 bases). Germline lookup yields CDR1 MNHNS and CDR2 SASEGT. The V and J ends lost 8 bases and 4 bases respectively, with 14 bases between them. This CDR3 has 13 residues. CDR3: CASDFQGGETQYF. Here the CDR3 DNA reads TGTGCCAGCGACTTTCAGGGTGGAGAGACCCAGTACTTC.